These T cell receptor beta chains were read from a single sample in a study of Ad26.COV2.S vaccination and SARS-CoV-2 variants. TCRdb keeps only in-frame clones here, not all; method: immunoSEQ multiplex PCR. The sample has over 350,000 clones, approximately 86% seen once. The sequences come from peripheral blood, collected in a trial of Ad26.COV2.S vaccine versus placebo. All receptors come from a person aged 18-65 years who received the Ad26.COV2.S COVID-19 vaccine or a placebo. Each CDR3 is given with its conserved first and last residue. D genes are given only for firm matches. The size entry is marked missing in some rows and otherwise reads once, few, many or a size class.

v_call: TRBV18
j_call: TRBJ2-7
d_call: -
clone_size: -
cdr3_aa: CASSPPAGSYEQYF
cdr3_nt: TGTGCCAGCTCACCACCGGCCGGCTCCTACGAGCAGTACTTC

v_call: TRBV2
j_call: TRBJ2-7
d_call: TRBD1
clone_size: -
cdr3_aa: CASSGDGTVGEQYF
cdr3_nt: TGTGCCAGCAGTGGGGACGGGACAGTAGGCGAGCAGTACTTC

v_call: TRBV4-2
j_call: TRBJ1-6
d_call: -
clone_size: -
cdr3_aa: CASSFRTKGNNSPLHF
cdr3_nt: TGTGCCAGCAGCTTCAGGACGAAGGGAAATAATTCACCCCTCCACTTT

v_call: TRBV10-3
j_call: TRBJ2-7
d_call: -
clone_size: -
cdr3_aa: CAISDGRTSYEQYF
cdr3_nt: TGTGCCATCAGTGATGGCAGGACCTCCTACGAGCAGTACTTC

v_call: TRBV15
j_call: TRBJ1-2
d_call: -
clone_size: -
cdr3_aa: CATSRPFGPGGWGYTF
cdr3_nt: TGTGCCACCAGCAGACCCTTCGGGCCTGGGGGGTGGGGCTACACCTTC

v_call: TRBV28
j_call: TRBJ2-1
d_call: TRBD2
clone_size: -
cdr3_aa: CASSFPSGGGPHGYNEQFF
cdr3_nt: TGTGCCAGCAGTTTCCCTAGCGGGGGGGGCCCGCATGGCTACAATGAGCAGTTCTTC

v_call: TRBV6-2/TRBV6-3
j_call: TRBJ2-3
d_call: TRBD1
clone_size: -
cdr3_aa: CASSTDRATDTQYF
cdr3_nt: TGTGCCAGCAGCACGGACAGGGCAACAGATACGCAGTATTTT

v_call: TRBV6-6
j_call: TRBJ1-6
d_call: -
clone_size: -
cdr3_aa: CASSPLSSYNSPLHF
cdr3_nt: TGTGCCAGCAGCCCCTTGAGCTCCTATAATTCACCCCTCCACTTT

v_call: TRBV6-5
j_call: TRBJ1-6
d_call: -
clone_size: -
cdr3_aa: CASSYGGGANSPLHF
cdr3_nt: TGTGCCAGCAGTTACGGGGGGGGCGCCAATTCACCCCTCCACTTT

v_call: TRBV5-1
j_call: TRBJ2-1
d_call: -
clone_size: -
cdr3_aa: CASADPERIYNEQFF
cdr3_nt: TGCGCCAGCGCCGACCCAGAACGTATCTACAATGAGCAGTTCTTC

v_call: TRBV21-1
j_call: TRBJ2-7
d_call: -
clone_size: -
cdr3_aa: CASSKFPEQYF
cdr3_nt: TGTGCCAGCAGCAAATTTCCCGAGCAGTACTTC

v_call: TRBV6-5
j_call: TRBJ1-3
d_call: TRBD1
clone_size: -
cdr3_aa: CASRGQGNSGNTIYF
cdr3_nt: TGTGCCAGCAGGGGACAGGGAAACTCTGGAAACACCATATATTTT

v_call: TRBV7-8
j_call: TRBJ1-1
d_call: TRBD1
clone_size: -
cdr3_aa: CASSLPWTGALNTEAFF
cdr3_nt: TGTGCCAGCAGCTTACCCTGGACAGGGGCGTTGAACACTGAAGCTTTCTTT

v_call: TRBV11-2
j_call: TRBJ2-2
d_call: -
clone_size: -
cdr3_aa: CASSLRASGELFF
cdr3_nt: TGTGCCAGCAGCTTAAGGGCCTCCGGGGAGCTGTTTTTT

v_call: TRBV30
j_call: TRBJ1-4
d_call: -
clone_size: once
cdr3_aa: CAWSVLGGSNEKLFF
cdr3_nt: TGTGCCTGGAGTGTACTGGGGGGATCTAATGAAAAACTGTTTTTT

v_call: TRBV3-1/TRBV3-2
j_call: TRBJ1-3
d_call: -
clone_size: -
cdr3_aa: CASSQEGFNTIYF
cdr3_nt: TGTGCCAGCAGCCAAGAAGGGTTTAACACCATATATTTT

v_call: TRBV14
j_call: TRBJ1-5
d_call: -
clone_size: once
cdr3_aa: CASSQDKRKQPQHF
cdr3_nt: TGTGCCAGCAGCCAAGATAAGAGGAAACAGCCCCAGCATTTT

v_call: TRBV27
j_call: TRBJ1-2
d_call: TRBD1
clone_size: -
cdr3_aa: CASSSAGTVYGYTF
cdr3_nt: TGTGCCAGCAGTTCGGCTGGGACAGTCTATGGCTACACCTTC

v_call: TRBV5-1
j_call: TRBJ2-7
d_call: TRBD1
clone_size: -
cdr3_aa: CASSWGQGAWEQYF
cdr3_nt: TGCGCCAGCAGCTGGGGACAGGGGGCATGGGAGCAGTACTTC

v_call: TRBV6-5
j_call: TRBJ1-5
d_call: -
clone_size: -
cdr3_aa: CASRTSGTPNQPQHF
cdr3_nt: TGTGCCAGCAGAACCTCCGGGACACCAAATCAGCCCCAGCATTTT

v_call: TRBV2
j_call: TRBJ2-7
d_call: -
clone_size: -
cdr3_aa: CASANRDPSYEQYF
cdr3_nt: TGTGCCAGCGCAAACCGGGACCCATCCTACGAGCAGTACTTC

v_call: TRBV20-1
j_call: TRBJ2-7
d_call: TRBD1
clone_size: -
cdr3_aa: CSASGDRAFEQYF
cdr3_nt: TGCAGTGCTAGTGGAGACAGGGCCTTCGAGCAGTACTTC

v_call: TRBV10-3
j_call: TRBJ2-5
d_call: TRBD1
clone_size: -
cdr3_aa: CAISELGQGPQETQYF
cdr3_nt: TGTGCCATCAGTGAGCTGGGACAGGGACCCCAAGAGACCCAGTACTTC

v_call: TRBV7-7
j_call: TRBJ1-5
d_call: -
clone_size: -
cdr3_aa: CASSSYRATERVGQPQHF
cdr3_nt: TGTGCCAGCAGCAGTTACCGGGCCACGGAGCGGGTGGGTCAGCCCCAGCATTTT

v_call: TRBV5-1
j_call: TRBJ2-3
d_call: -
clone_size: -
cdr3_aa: CASSPGQQSTDTQYF
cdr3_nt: TGCGCCAGCAGCCCTGGACAGCAAAGCACAGATACGCAGTATTTT

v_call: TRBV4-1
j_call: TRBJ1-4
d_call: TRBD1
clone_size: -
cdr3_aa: CASSQEGTDDATNEKLFF
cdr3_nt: TGCGCCAGCAGCCAAGAAGGGACAGACGACGCAACTAATGAAAAACTGTTTTTT

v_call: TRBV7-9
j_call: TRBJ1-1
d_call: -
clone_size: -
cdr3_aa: CASSLIGDRLNTEAFF
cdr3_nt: TGTGCCAGCAGCTTAATTGGTGACAGATTGAACACTGAAGCTTTCTTT

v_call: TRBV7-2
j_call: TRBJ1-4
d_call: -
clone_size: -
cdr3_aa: CASSLEGRLLQSEKLFF
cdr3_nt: TGTGCCAGCAGCTTAGAGGGTCGTCTCCTCCAAAGCGAAAAACTGTTTTTT

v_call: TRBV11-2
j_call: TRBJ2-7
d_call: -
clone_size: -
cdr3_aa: CASSFFVGPSYEQYF
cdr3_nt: TGTGCCAGCAGCTTTTTCGTTGGACCATCCTACGAGCAGTACTTC

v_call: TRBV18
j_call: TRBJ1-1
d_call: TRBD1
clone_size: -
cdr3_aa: CASSPPQGVEAFF
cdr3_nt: TGTGCCAGCTCACCACCTCAGGGGGTTGAAGCTTTCTTT

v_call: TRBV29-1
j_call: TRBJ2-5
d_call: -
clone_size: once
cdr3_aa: CSVYGMTGKRQETQYF
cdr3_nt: TGCAGCGTTTACGGCATGACAGGAAAGAGACAAGAGACCCAGTACTTC

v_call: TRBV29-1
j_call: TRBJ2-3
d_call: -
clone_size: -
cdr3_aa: CSVVLSTDTQYF
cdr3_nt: TGCAGTGTAGTTCTTAGCACAGATACGCAGTATTTT

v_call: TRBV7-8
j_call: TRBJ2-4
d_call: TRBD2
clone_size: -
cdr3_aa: CASGTSGGVVNIQYF
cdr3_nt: TGTGCCAGCGGGACTAGCGGGGGGGTGGTAAACATTCAGTACTTC

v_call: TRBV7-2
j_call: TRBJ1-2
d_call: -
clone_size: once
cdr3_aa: CATNTPGPNNYGYTF
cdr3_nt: TGTGCCACCAATACCCCGGGACCAAACAACTATGGCTACACCTTC

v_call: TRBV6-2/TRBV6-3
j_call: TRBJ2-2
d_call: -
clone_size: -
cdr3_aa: CASSSSVAGELFF
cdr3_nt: TGTGCCAGCAGCTCTAGCGTGGCCGGGGAGCTGTTTTTT

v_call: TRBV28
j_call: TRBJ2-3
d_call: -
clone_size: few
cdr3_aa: CASTTGTLDTQYF
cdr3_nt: TGTGCCAGCACCACGGGGACGTTAGATACGCAGTATTTT

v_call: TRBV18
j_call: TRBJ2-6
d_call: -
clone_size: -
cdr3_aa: CASSPRPPSAGANVLTF
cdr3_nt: TGTGCCAGCTCACCTCGACCCCCCTCGGCGGGGGCCAACGTCCTGACTTTC

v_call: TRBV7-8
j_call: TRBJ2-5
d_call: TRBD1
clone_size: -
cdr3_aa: CASSSDRTFQETQYF
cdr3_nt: TGTGCCAGCAGCTCGGACAGGACCTTCCAAGAGACCCAGTACTTC

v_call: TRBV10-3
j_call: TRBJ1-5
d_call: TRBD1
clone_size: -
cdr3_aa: CAISESIGRGRPQHF
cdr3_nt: TGTGCCATCAGTGAGTCAATAGGCAGGGGGCGGCCCCAGCATTTT

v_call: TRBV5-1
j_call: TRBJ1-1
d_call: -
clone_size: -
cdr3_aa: CASSLQVMNTEAFF
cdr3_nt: TGCGCCAGCAGCTTGCAGGTAATGAACACTGAAGCTTTCTTT

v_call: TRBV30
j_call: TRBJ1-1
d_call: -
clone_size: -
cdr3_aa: CAWSVRTSVQLNTEAFF
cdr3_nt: TGTGCCTGGAGTGTAAGAACCAGTGTACAGCTGAACACTGAAGCTTTCTTT

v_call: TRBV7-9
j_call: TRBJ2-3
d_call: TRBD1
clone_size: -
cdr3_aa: CASSLARRAGGPDTQYF
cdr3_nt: TGTGCCAGCAGCTTAGCTAGGAGGGCAGGGGGCCCAGATACGCAGTATTTT

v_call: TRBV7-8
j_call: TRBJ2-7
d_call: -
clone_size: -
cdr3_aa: CASSLATPVERGQEREQYF
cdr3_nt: TGTGCCAGCAGCTTAGCCACCCCCGTGGAAAGGGGCCAAGAACGGGAGCAGTACTTC

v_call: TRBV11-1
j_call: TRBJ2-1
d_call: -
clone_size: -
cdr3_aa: CASSLAGGALQFF
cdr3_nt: TGTGCCAGCAGCTTAGCGGGGGGGGCGTTGCAGTTCTTC

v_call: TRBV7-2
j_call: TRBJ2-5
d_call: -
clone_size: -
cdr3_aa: CASSETKETQYF
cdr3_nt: TGTGCCAGCAGCGAGACGAAGGAGACCCAGTACTTC

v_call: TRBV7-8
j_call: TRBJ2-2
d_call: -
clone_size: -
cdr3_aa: CASSSHQEANTGELFF
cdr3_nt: TGTGCCAGCAGCTCCCATCAGGAGGCGAACACCGGGGAGCTGTTTTTT

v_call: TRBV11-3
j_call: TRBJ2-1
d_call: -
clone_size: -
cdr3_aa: CASSSRDQNNEQFF
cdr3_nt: TGTGCCAGCAGCTCCCGGGACCAAAACAATGAGCAGTTCTTC

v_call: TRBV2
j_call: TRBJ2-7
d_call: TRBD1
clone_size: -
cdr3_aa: CASSLTGQGYEQYF
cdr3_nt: TGTGCCAGCAGTTTAACAGGACAGGGCTACGAGCAGTACTTC

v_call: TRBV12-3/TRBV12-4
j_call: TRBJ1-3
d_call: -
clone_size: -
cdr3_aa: CASSLSGSGLYF
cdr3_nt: TGTGCCAGCAGTTTAAGCGGGTCAGGTCTATATTTT

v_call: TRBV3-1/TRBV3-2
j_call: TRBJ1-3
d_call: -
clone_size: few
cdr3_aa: CASSQDIGVSGNTIYF
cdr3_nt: TGTGCCAGCAGCCAAGATATCGGGGTCTCTGGAAACACCATATATTTT

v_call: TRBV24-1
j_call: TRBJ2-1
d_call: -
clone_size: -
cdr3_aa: CATSDFLGGALDEQFF
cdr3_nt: TGTGCCACCAGTGATTTCTTGGGGGGGGCCTTGGATGAGCAGTTCTTC

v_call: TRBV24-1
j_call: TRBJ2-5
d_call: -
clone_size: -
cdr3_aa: CATSDSRETQYF
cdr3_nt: TGTGCCACCAGTGATTCCCGAGAGACCCAGTACTTC

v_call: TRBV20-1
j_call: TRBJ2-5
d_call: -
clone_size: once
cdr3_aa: CSARLQTQYF
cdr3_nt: TGCAGTGCTAGGTTGCAGACCCAGTACTTC

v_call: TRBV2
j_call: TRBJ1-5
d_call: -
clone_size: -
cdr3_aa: CASSRTEYQPQHF
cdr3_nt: TGTGCCAGCAGTAGGACAGAATATCAGCCCCAGCATTTT

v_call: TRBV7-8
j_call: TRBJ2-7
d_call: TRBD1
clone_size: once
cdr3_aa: CASRTRTGTGFGEQYF
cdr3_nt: TGTGCCAGCAGAACCCGAACCGGGACAGGGTTCGGCGAGCAGTACTTC

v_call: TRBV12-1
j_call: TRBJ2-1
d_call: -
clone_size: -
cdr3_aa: CASSGQGIVYEQFF
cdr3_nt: TGTGCCAGTAGTGGACAGGGAATTGTATATGAGCAGTTCTTC

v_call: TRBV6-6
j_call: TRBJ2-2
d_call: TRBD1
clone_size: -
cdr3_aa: CASRDRGSAGELFF
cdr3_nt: TGTGCCAGCAGAGACAGGGGTTCGGCCGGGGAGCTGTTTTTT